This T cell receptor beta chain is drawn from a study of T cells in Graves' hyperthyroidism and ophthalmopathy. Researchers amplified the TCR beta CDR3 regions from RNA transcripts. The HTBI primer set was used in a first-round RT-PCR of the TCR CDR3. Each CDR3 protein is one row after TCRdb ran MiXCR on the multiplex PCR reads. The sample has fewer than 750,000 distinct CDR3 sequences, 46% seen once. Only one count was recorded for this clonotype. Looked up from germline, CDR1 is SNHLY and CDR2 is FYNNEI. V lost 4 bases to trimming and J lost 6 bases, with 21 bases between them. This CDR3 spans 16 amino acids.

The material sequenced was peripheral blood or thyroid tissue (not recorded which). The source of this sequence is a woman aged 18 to 35 with Graves' hyperthyroidism. This chain connects TRBV2 to TRBJ1-2; D is perhaps TRBD1 (5 bases). CDR3 sequence (DNA): TGTGCCAGCAGTGCCCGCTCCGTCAGGGACGTGAATGGCTACACCTTC. Translated: CASSARSVRDVNGYTF.